Listed here are 26 T cell receptor beta chains from one sample, sequenced in a study of blood T cell repertoires in COVID-19 (TCRdb year 2020). The library was built by means of the immunoSEQ multiplex PCR assay. As stored in TCRdb, this immuneACCESS dataset retains in-frame rearrangements with V and J assigned. A fraction of the clones does not appear; measured against another copy, unresolved V genes explain less than half of the discrepancy, and the remainder lacks a known reason. For this sample there are around 60,000 clones; around 81% appear just once. The ten top clones hold 25% to 35% of the sample. Material for sequencing was peripheral blood. The source is a woman of 80 years or more with active or convalescent COVID-19.

For this clone: The same CDR3 arises from other DNA sequences in this sample as well. The chain links TRBV6-2 or TRBV6-3 to TRBJ1-5; D gene ambiguous. Trimming removed 5 bases from V and 4 bases from J, with 9 bases in between. The germline gives CDR1 MNHEY, CDR2 SVGEGT. The CDR3 totals 13 residues. The CDR3 bases are TGTGCCAGCAGTACTACACGAAATCAGCCCCAGCATTTT. Residues: CASSTTRNQPQHF.

The rearrangement uses TRBV6-2 or TRBV6-3 and TRBJ2-1; no definite D call. This CDR3 has 12 amino acids. Germline CDR1 MNHEY, CDR2 SVGEGT. Trimming took 5 bases from V and 12 from J, leaving 14 bases between them. The CDR3 region is CASSLESMGQFF. CDR3 in DNA: TGTGCCAGCAGTCTAGAGTCGATGGGGCAGTTCTTC.

This chain connects TRBV28 to TRBJ1-5; weak D call: TRBD1 (6 bases). From germline, CDR1 is MDHEN and CDR2 SYDVKM. The CDR3 runs 14 residues. The ends were cut back, 2 bases at V and 7 bases at J, with 12 bases in the middle. CDR3 nucleotides: TGTGCCAGCAGTTTAGGAGGACAGTTCCAGCCCCAGCATTTT. It yields the protein CASSLGGQFQPQHF.

This clone showed up just a few times. The J gene is TRBJ1-2, the V gene TRBV5-6; 10 nucleotides agree with TRBD1. Per germline, CDR1 SGHDT and CDR2 YYEEEE. This CDR3 is built from 13 residues. V shed 9 bases, J shed 5 bases, and the junction held 7 bases outside the gene matches. As DNA, the CDR3 is TGTGCCACCAGTGACAGGGGGCTATATGGCTACACCTTC. As protein: CATSDRGLYGYTF.

The chain recombines TRBV2 with TRBJ2-2; TRBD1 might be the D (6 bases). V was pared by 4 bases and J by 5 bases, with 17 bases between. This CDR3 is 16 amino acids long. The V gene's germline CDR1 is SNHLY and CDR2 FYNNEI. The DNA for the CDR3 is TGTGCCAGCAGTGGCCTCACAGGGAGTTATACCGGGGAGCTGTTTTTT. It specifies CASSGLTGSYTGELFF.

The sample holds one count of this clone. V and J are TRBV7-2 and TRBJ1-2, with TRBD1 matching 7 bases. Germline V gene sequence: CDR1 SGHTA, CDR2 FQGNSA. V dropped 1 base and J dropped 7; count of bases not matched to a gene: 6. The CDR3 runs to 14 residues. The CDR3 here is CASSLGGGGGGYTF. The CDR3 DNA sequence: TGTGCCAGCAGCTTAGGAGGAGGGGGCGGTGGCTACACCTTC.

This chain joins TRBV6-6 and TRBJ1-1; D perhaps matches TRBD1 (5 bases). CDR1 is MNHNY and CDR2 is SVGAGI in the germline V gene (reference sequence). Trimming removed 4 bases at V and 4 bases at J, with 19 bases between. CDR3 length: 16 residues. CDR3 DNA sequence: TGTGCCAGCAGTTTTTGGGGTAGGGGTTTGGGCACTGAAGCTTTCTTT. Its translation: CASSFWGRGLGTEAFF.

This sequence joins TRBV29-1 and TRBJ1-4; 10 bases agree with TRBD1. After removal of 7 bases from V and 7 bases from J, the junction contained 6 bases not matched to a gene. Looked up from germline, CDR1 is SQVTM and CDR2 is ANQGSEA. The CDR3 sequence is 13 residues long. CDR3 in amino acids: CSARQGAGEKLFF. The CDR3 nucleotides read TGCAGCGCTCGACAGGGGGCAGGTGAAAAACTGTTTTTT.

The gene calls are TRBV18 and TRBJ1-2, with TRBD1 as a possible D gene (5 bases). The length of the CDR3 is 13 residues. The germline CDR1 and CDR2 sequences are KGHSH and LQKENI. V was shortened by 3 bases and J by 3 bases, with 8 bases between the two germline ends. The CDR3 coding sequence is TGTGCCAGCTCACCTGTCAGGGACTATGGCTACACCTTC. Encoded protein: CASSPVRDYGYTF.

The DNA of the CDR3 is TGTGCCAGCAGCCAGGACAGGGGGCAGTACTATGGCTACACCTTC. This translates into CASSQDRGQYYGYTF. This chain joins TRBV6-6 and TRBJ1-2; 11 bases align to TRBD1. With 6 bases clipped from V and 3 bases from J, the junction kept 6 bases outside the gene matches. The germline V gene has CDR1 MNHNY and CDR2 SVGAGI (reference sequence). CDR3 length: 15 amino acids.

The chain has TRBV9 and TRBJ2-3, with 10 bases lining up with TRBD2. Germline trimming cut 4 bases from V and 10 bases from J; bases unmatched to any gene: 12. Germline loops: CDR1 SGDLS, CDR2 YYNGEE. This CDR3 is 15 amino acids long. CDR3 region: CASSLSGGAIPPQYF. The CDR3 nucleotides are TGTGCCAGCAGCCTCAGCGGGGGGGCGATTCCACCGCAGTATTTT.

This clone was counted once. The chain employs TRBV11-2 and TRBJ2-1; D may be TRBD2 (5 bases). CDR1 and CDR2 from the germline V gene are SGHAT and FQNNGV. This CDR3 spans 13 amino acids. Trimming took off 6 bases at V and 4 bases at J, with 10 bases between the two ends. CDR3 loop: CASRRANYNEQFF. CDR3 nucleotides: TGTGCCAGCAGGAGGGCCAATTACAATGAGCAGTTCTTC. The full variable domain, rest sourced from reference TRBV11-2 and TRBJ2-1, is EAGVAQSPRYKIIEKRQSVAFWCNPISGHATLYWYQQILGQGPKLLIQFQNNGVVDDSQLPKDRFSAERLKGVDSTLKIQPAKLEDSAVYLCASRRANYNEQFFGPGTRLTVL.

This chain connects TRBV9 to TRBJ2-5; TRBD2 agrees at 12 bases. V shed 0 bases, J shed 4 bases, and the junction held 4 bases outside the gene matches. There are 16 residues in the CDR3. CDR1 and CDR2 (germline): SGDLS, YYNGEE. In DNA, the CDR3 is TGTGCCAGCAGCGTAGGGCTAGCGGGGGGGTTAGAGACCCAGTACTTC. Translating it yields CASSVGLAGGLETQYF.

The chain joins TRBV5-1 to TRBJ2-3, with D possibly TRBD1 on 5 matching bases. The CDR3 is made up of 13 amino acids. Trimming took 5 bases from V and 2 from J, leaving 9 bases between them. Germline CDR1 is SGHRS and CDR2 is YFSETQ. The CDR3 protein is CASSSGPTDTQYF. Here the CDR3 DNA reads TGCGCCAGCAGTTCAGGGCCCACAGATACGCAGTATTTT.

CDR3 DNA: TGCGCCAGCAGCCAAGCACCGACAGGGTTCACTGAAGCTTTCTTT. Its translation is CASSQAPTGFTEAFF. The chain has TRBV4-3 and TRBJ1-1; 7 bases line up with TRBD1. Germline CDR1 and CDR2: LGHNA and YSLEER. V lost 1 base, J lost 4 bases, and 6 bases stayed unmatched. The CDR3 totals 15 residues.

This chain joins TRBV6-5 and TRBJ2-1; a possible D gene is TRBD2 (6 bases). CDR1 and CDR2 from the germline V gene are MNHEY and SVGAGI. The CDR3 runs to 13 residues. V was shortened by 6 bases and J by 2 bases, with 8 bases between the two germline ends. CDR3 sequence reads: CASRGGAYNEQFF. CDR3 nucleotide sequence: TGTGCCAGCAGAGGCGGGGCCTACAATGAGCAGTTCTTC.

This rearrangement joins TRBV10-3 to TRBJ2-7; the D gene is possibly TRBD1 (5 bases). This CDR3 contains 16 residues. CDR1 and CDR2 (germline): ENHRY, SYGVKD. Trimming left V 4 bases short and J 0 bases short, with 16 bases between. The CDR3 is CAISGKNDSVSYEQYF. The DNA of the CDR3 is TGTGCCATCAGTGGGAAAAACGACAGTGTCTCCTACGAGCAGTACTTC.

This clone is a singleton in its sample. The chain combines TRBV19 with TRBJ1-6; possible D gene TRBD1, 5 bases. The CDR3 is 14 amino acids. Trimming removed 2 bases at V and 5 bases at J, with 7 bases between. CDR1 is LNHDA and CDR2 is SQIVND in the germline V gene (reference sequence). CDR3 loop: CASSILGDNSPLHF. Written as DNA, the CDR3 is TGTGCCAGTAGTATACTAGGGGATAATTCACCCCTCCACTTT.

CDR3 sequence (DNA): TGTGCCAGCAGTGAGGGACTGCGCCTCAATTCACCCCTCCACTTT. The encoded protein is CASSEGLRLNSPLHF. V gene TRBV6-1 combines with J gene TRBJ1-6, with D possibly matching TRBD1 (5 bases). This CDR3 contains 15 residues. The V end was cut by 3 bases, the J end by 7 bases, with 13 bases between. Germline V lookup: CDR1 MNHNS, CDR2 SASEGT.

The gene calls are TRBV3-1 (or the pseudogene TRBV3-2) and TRBJ1-4; D might be TRBD1 (6 bases). The CDR3 has 18 residues. Trimming stripped 3 bases from V and 3 bases from J, with 20 bases between. Per the germline V gene, CDR1 is LGHDT and CDR2 is YNNKEL (reference sequence). CDR3 amino acids: CASSHRGQNHYPNEKLFF. The CDR3 nucleotides read TGTGCCAGCAGCCACCGCGGACAGAACCACTACCCTAATGAAAAACTGTTTTTT.

This chain connects TRBV6-1 to TRBJ2-7; D perhaps matches TRBD1 (6 bases). The CDR3 has 13 residues. Germline V gene data show CDR1 as MNHNS and CDR2 as SASEGT. Trimming pared 3 bases from V and 7 bases from J, leaving 13 bases between. Written as DNA, the CDR3 is TGTGCCAGCAGTGATGGGGGCAGGGTGGAGCAGTACTTC. Amino acid sequence: CASSDGGRVEQYF.

The chain carries TRBV13 and TRBJ2-3; the D gene is possibly TRBD2 (5 bases). Germline V gives CDR1 PRHDT, CDR2 FYEKMQ (reference sequence). Trimming shortened V by 6 bases and J by 2 bases, and 12 bases separated the two germline ends. This CDR3 comprises 14 residues. DNA of the CDR3: TGTGCCAGCAGGCCCCGAGGGATCACAGATACGCAGTATTTT. The encoded protein is CASRPRGITDTQYF.

Only one count was recorded for this clone. This sequence joins TRBV9 and TRBJ1-4; 8 bases align to TRBD1. The CDR3 extends over 17 amino acids. Trimming cost V 0 bases and J 5 bases; bases outside gene matches: 9. Germline values: CDR1 SGDLS, CDR2 YYNGEE. CDR3 in amino acids: CASSVGGRGRSNEKLFF. Here the CDR3 DNA reads TGTGCCAGCAGCGTAGGTGGCAGGGGGCGTTCCAATGAAAAACTGTTTTTT. The variable domain in full, with the rest retrieved from reference TRBV9 and TRBJ1-4, is DSGVTQTPKHLITATGQRVTLRCSPRSGDLSVYWYQQSLDQGLQFLIQYYNGEERAKGNILERFSAQQFPDLHSELNLSSLELGDSALYFCASSVGGRGRSNEKLFFGSGTQLSVL.

V and J are TRBV6-5 and TRBJ2-5; TRBD2 matches at 10 bases. Germline CDR1 MNHEY, CDR2 SVGAGI. The CDR3 is 15 residues long. The V segment lost 5 bases and the J segment 0 bases; nucleotides outside the gene matches: 3. The CDR3 nucleotides are TGTGCCAGCAGTCTACTAGCGGGGTACCAAGAGACCCAGTACTTC. Protein product: CASSLLAGYQETQYF.

This rearrangement joins TRBV11-3 to TRBJ2-2; the D gene is possibly TRBD2 (7 bases). The V gene lost 5 bases and the J gene lost 2 bases, with 12 bases spanning the gap. Germline CDR1 SGHNT, CDR2 YENEEA. This CDR3 is built from 15 residues. The CDR3 DNA reads as TGTGCCAGCAGCCTGGGGGGGCCCAACACCGGGGAGCTGTTTTTT. This sequence encodes CASSLGGPNTGELFF.

This clone was seen a few times. The rearrangement links TRBV6-2 or TRBV6-3 to TRBJ1-5, with TRBD1 as a possible D gene (6 bases). CDR1 is MNHEY, CDR2 SVGEGT, per germline. The CDR3 is made up of 18 amino acids. Trimming left V 5 bases short and J 0 bases short, with 20 bases between. The DNA for the CDR3 is TGTGCCAGCAGTACAACCAGGGGAATTAGAAATAGCAATCAGCCCCAGCATTTT. Its translation is CASSTTRGIRNSNQPQHF.